This paragraph reports one TCR beta chain. Its target is not known. V was trimmed by 6 bases and J by 11 bases, leaving 6 bases between them. The CDR3 extends over 9 amino acids. CDR1 MNHEY and CDR2 SMNVEV come from the germline V gene (reference sequence). Assay: immunoSEQ multiplex PCR; the TCRdb copy retains only in-frame clones and omits some. This table holds roughly 400,000 clones, about 88% found once. Treatment of the sample: about 20 received Ad26.COV2.S at low or high dose, single or two shots; about 5 received placebo; per-sample allocation not given. The samples date from day 63 after the first vaccine or placebo injection. In the vaccine, an Ad26 vector expressed the SARS-CoV-2 spike of the Wuhan strain. The sample belongs to a study of Ad26.COV2.S vaccination and SARS-CoV-2 variants. Overall study findings and caveats: The TCR breadth and depth analyses may have understated or missed part of the total T cell responses.

The origin of this receptor is a person aged 18-60 years who received the Ad26.COV2.S COVID-19 vaccine or a placebo. The V call is TRBV27, the J call TRBJ2-3; unclear D gene. Here the sequenced sample was peripheral blood, taken in a trial of Ad26.COV2.S vaccine versus placebo. As DNA, the CDR3 is TGTGCCAGCAGCTCCCTGCAGTATTTT. Amino acid sequence: CASSSLQYF.